The 9 T cell receptor beta chains presented below share a single source sample, sequenced in a study of blood T cell repertoires in COVID-19. Sequencing was performed with immunoSEQ multiplex PCR; in TCRdb, only in-frame clones are kept and a portion is missing. The sample has about 190,000 clones, 87% seen once. The sample comprised peripheral blood. The origin of the receptors is a woman aged 70-85 years with COVID-19, enrolled during active disease.

In this sample, this clone turned up once. This chain joins TRBV4-1 and TRBJ2-1, with D possibly TRBD2 on 6 matching bases. Germline V gene sequence: CDR1 MGHRA, CDR2 YSYEKL. CDR3 size: 15 residues. V shed 3 bases and J shed 8 bases, with 17 bases lying between them. DNA of the CDR3: TGCGCCAGCAGCCAGGTAGCGGCCGGGGACGATGAGCAGTTCTTC. It yields the protein CASSQVAAGDDEQFF.

V usage is TRBV2 and J usage is TRBJ2-5; D is undetermined. The V end was cut by 0 bases, the J end by 5 bases, with 7 bases between. Per germline, CDR1 SNHLY and CDR2 FYNNEI. The CDR3 is 13 residues long. CDR3 sequence: CASSEALRETQYF. DNA of the CDR3: TGTGCCAGCAGTGAAGCGCTTCGGGAGACCCAGTACTTC.

The chain employs TRBV27 and TRBJ2-3, with D perhaps matching TRBD1 (6 bases). CDR1 is MNHEY, CDR2 SMNVEV, per germline (reference sequence). This CDR3 spans 15 amino acids. V lost 3 bases and J 1 base, leaving 11 bases between the germline ends. CDR3 sequence: CASSFQGSGTDTQYF. CDR3 bases: TGTGCCAGCAGTTTCCAGGGGTCGGGCACAGATACGCAGTATTTT.

The chain couples TRBV2 to TRBJ2-1; 9 bases map to TRBD2. CDR3 length: 17 amino acids. Per the germline V gene, CDR1 is SNHLY and CDR2 is FYNNEI. Unmatched junction bases numbered 12, after V lost 1 base and J lost 8 bases. CDR3 coding DNA: TGTGCCAGCAGTGAAGAGGCGGGTAGCGGGAGTACGGATGAGCAGTTCTTC. It codes for CASSEEAGSGSTDEQFF.

CDR3 loop: CASSSLAGNSYEQYF. Here the CDR3 DNA reads TGTGCCAGCAGCTCACTAGCGGGAAACTCCTACGAGCAGTACTTC. The rearrangement joins TRBV7-2 to TRBJ2-7; 10 bases are a match to TRBD2. The CDR3 contains 15 residues. With 4 bases clipped from V and 0 bases from J, the junction kept 3 bases outside the gene matches. Germline CDR1 and CDR2: SGHTA and FQGNSA.

The V and J genes are TRBV19 and TRBJ2-5; 9 bases match TRBD2. Germline V lookup: CDR1 LNHDA, CDR2 SQIVND (reference sequence). With V trimmed by 1 base and J by 4 bases, 10 bases remained unmatched. The CDR3 contains 17 residues. CDR3 in amino acids: CASSIGQTSGGRETQYF. DNA for the CDR3: TGTGCCAGTAGTATAGGGCAGACTAGCGGAGGGAGAGAGACCCAGTACTTC.

The V and J genes are TRBV29-1 and TRBJ2-3, with D possibly being TRBD2 (5 bases). The CDR3 has 13 amino acids. Germline CDR1 reads SQVTM; CDR2 reads ANQGSEA. Trimming pared 4 bases from V and 2 bases from J, leaving 10 bases between. CDR3 amino acids: CSVAGVPTDTQYF. DNA for the CDR3: TGCAGCGTTGCCGGGGTCCCCACAGATACGCAGTATTTT.

V and J are TRBV7-9 and TRBJ2-7; 13 bases line up with TRBD2. Germline trimming cut 5 bases from V and 2 bases from J; bases unmatched to any gene: 12. The CDR3 consists of 18 residues. CDR1 is SEHNR and CDR2 is FQNEAQ in the germline V gene (reference sequence). The CDR3 loop reads CASSQTKKLAGGPYEQYF. CDR3 nucleotide sequence: TGTGCCAGCAGCCAAACGAAAAAACTAGCGGGAGGGCCCTACGAGCAGTACTTC.

The rearrangement joins TRBV13 to TRBJ2-1; possibly TRBD2 for D (6 bases). Germline CDR1 and CDR2: PRHDT and FYEKMQ (reference sequence). The V end was cut by 3 bases, the J end by 5 bases, with 20 bases between. CDR3 length equals 17 residues. The CDR3 region is CASSLATRSVGHNEQFF. As DNA, the CDR3 is TGTGCCAGCAGCTTGGCGACTAGATCAGTGGGTCACAATGAGCAGTTCTTC. Together with reference TRBV13 and TRBJ2-1, the CDR3 gives the full variable domain: AAGVIQSPRHLIKEKRETATLKCYPIPRHDTVYWYQQGPGQDPQFLISFYEKMQSDKGSIPDRFSAQQFSDYHSELNMSSLELGDSALYFCASSLATRSVGHNEQFFGPGTRLTVL.